The present T cell receptor (beta chain) was sequenced within a study of T cell changes during pregnancy in multiple sclerosis. The CDR3 covers 13 residues. Germline-derived CDR1 and CDR2 are SNHLY and FYNNEI. V was clipped by 5 bases and J by 8 bases; unmatched bases: 5. Profiling relied on immunoSEQ multiplex PCR, and the TCRdb table lists in-frame clones only, not all of them. The sample holds 50,000 to 60,000 clones, roughly 90% seen once. This TCR came from a female donor in good health, enrolled as a control in a pregnancy study. This sequence joins TRBV2 and TRBJ1-5, with 8 nucleotides matching TRBD1. The specimen was CD4+ T cells from peripheral blood mononuclear cells, collected after pregnancy. The DNA of the CDR3 is TGTGCCAGCAGTACGGGACAGGCCGAGCCCCAGCATTTT. This translates into CASSTGQAEPQHF.